This entry is about one T cell receptor beta chain. The authors' processing: Scientists estimated how many nucleated cells there were by amplifying reference gene primers. This table comes from immunoSEQ multiplex PCR, and its TCRdb copy is limited to in-frame clones, with some not included. The D gene and trimming were derived from the DNA, and the V and J assignments and clone size from that table. The data contain 130,000 or so clones, approximately 86% of them singletons. The data derive from a study of blood T cell repertoires in COVID-19. The wider study: Donors in the United States, Italy and Spain gave samples during acute or convalescent COVID-19. PBMCs, B-cell-depleted T cells, or T cells provided the cDNA or gDNA that made up the material.

Sequencing input: peripheral blood. The TCR comes from a woman aged 55-70 years with acute or convalescent COVID-19.

The CDR3 loop reads CASSLEQIVGYTF. CDR3 bases: TGTGCCAGCAGCTTAGAACAGATTGTTGGCTACACCTTC. This rearrangement joins TRBV7-9 to TRBJ1-2, with unresolved D. The germline V gene encodes CDR1 SEHNR and CDR2 FQNEAQ (reference sequence). Trimming pared 1 base from V and 7 bases from J, leaving 10 bases between. This CDR3 region has 13 residues.